These 23 T cell receptor beta chains came from one sample sequenced in a study of cytomegalovirus exposure and HLA in healthy donors. 13 Jbeta primers and 60 Vbeta primers were used for the PCR. TCRdb's copy holds only in-frame clones and misses some; the assay was immunoSEQ multiplex PCR. The sample consists of 150,000 to 200,000 clones, 77% of them appearing once. Sample: PBMCs. All receptors come from a woman in her twenties or thirties in good health and CMV-seropositive.

There are a few counts of this clone. V usage is TRBV28 and J usage is TRBJ1-1; TRBD1 matches at 9 bases. The V gene end was trimmed by 7 bases and the J gene end by 2 bases; junction bases not matched to a gene: 8. This CDR3 is built from 15 residues. Germline assignment: CDR1 MDHEN and CDR2 SYDVKM. CDR3 sequence reads: CASISGTGYNTEAFF. For the CDR3, the DNA is TGTGCCAGCATATCTGGGACAGGGTATAACACTGAAGCTTTCTTT.

This clone was seen once. The rearrangement links TRBV6-5 to TRBJ2-3; tentative D call: TRBD2 (5 bases). This CDR3 is 14 amino acids long. Germline CDR1 MNHEY, CDR2 SVGAGI. Trimming removed 0 bases from V and 6 bases from J, with 10 bases in between. In DNA, the CDR3 is TGTGCCAGCAGTTACTCATTACTAGGGGATACGCAGTATTTT. Amino acid sequence: CASSYSLLGDTQYF.

The V call is TRBV2, the J call TRBJ2-7; 10 bases align to TRBD2. J gave up 6 bases and V 6 bases, and 5 bases lay outside the gene matches. Looked up from germline, CDR1 is SNHLY and CDR2 is FYNNEI. The CDR3 has 13 amino acids. CDR3 region: CASSRAGGVEQYF. The CDR3 nucleotides read TGTGCCAGCAGCAGAGCGGGAGGGGTCGAGCAGTACTTC.

This rearrangement joins TRBV18 to TRBJ1-1, with D perhaps TRBD1 (6 bases). The CDR3 length is 15 residues. The V gene lost 6 bases and the J gene lost 3 bases, with 17 bases spanning the gap. Per germline, CDR1 KGHSH and CDR2 LQKENI. The DNA of the CDR3 is TGTGCCAGCTCCATACGCGGGGGCGATGACACTGAAGCTTTCTTT. This codes for CASSIRGGDDTEAFF.

The chain links TRBV28 to TRBJ1-1; D is possibly TRBD1 (6 bases). Trimming left V 6 bases short and J 1 base short, with 12 bases between. Germline V gives CDR1 MDHEN, CDR2 SYDVKM. This CDR3 region has 14 residues. DNA for the CDR3: TGTGCCAGCAGCTTCGGGACATCGAACACTGAAGCTTTCTTT. Translating gives CASSFGTSNTEAFF.

The DNA for the CDR3 is TGTGCCAGCAGTGAAGTCGGGGTACCCTATGGCTACACCTTC. Residues: CASSEVGVPYGYTF. This rearrangement joins TRBV6-1 to TRBJ1-2; D uncertain. In germline, CDR1 is MNHNS, CDR2 SASEGT. V dropped 1 base and J dropped 4 bases, with 10 bases sitting between them. This CDR3 comprises 14 residues.

The genes are TRBV27 and TRBJ2-7; 9 bases are a match to TRBD1. With 4 bases clipped from V and 3 bases from J, the junction kept 10 bases outside the gene matches. This CDR3 contains 16 residues. The germline CDR1 and CDR2 sequences are MNHEY and SMNVEV (reference sequence). The CDR3, as DNA: TGTGCCAGCAGTTCCCGGACAGGGGAACTCTTCTACGAGCAGTACTTC. It encodes CASSSRTGELFYEQYF.

The V call is TRBV7-6, the J call TRBJ2-7, with a tentative D call TRBD1 (6 bases). The germline V gene encodes CDR1 SGHVS and CDR2 FNYEAQ. V was clipped by 0 bases and J by 7 bases, with 16 bases between them. The CDR3 loop spans 15 amino acids. CDR3 sequence (DNA): TGTGCCAGCAGCTTAGCGGGGGCTAGCCAAGGGGAGCAGTACTTC. Translated: CASSLAGASQGEQYF.

V gene TRBV7-9 combines with J gene TRBJ1-1, with D unclear. CDR3 size: 15 residues. Germline loops: CDR1 SEHNR, CDR2 FQNEAQ (reference sequence). Trimming pared 0 bases from V and 4 bases from J, leaving 12 bases between. CDR3 in amino acids: CASSLAGGRATEAFF. The CDR3 DNA is TGTGCCAGCAGCTTAGCAGGAGGGAGGGCCACTGAAGCTTTCTTT. The entire variable domain, with the rest obtained from reference TRBV7-9 and TRBJ1-1, is as follows: DTGVSQNPRHKITKRGQNVTFRCDPISEHNRLYWYRQTLGQGPEFLTYFQNEAQLEKSRLLSDRFSAERPKGSFSTLEIQRTEQGDSAMYLCASSLAGGRATEAFFGQGTRLTVV.

The chain joins TRBV6-5 to TRBJ2-2; 11 nucleotides match TRBD2. The CDR3 is 16 residues long. V was pared by 2 bases and J by 3 bases, with 2 bases of the junction left unmatched. The germline CDR1 and CDR2 sequences are MNHEY and SVGAGI. CDR3 DNA: TGTGCCAGCAGTTACCTAGCGGGAGGCGACACCGGGGAGCTGTTTTTT. Encoded protein: CASSYLAGGDTGELFF.

This clone was recorded a few times. Here the CDR3 DNA reads TGTGCCAGCAGCTTGGACAGGGCCAATCAGCCCCAGCATTTT. It yields the protein CASSLDRANQPQHF. This chain connects TRBV5-4 to TRBJ1-5, with a possible D match to TRBD1 (6 bases). The CDR3 sequence is 14 residues long. With 0 bases removed from V and 3 bases from J, the gap between germline ends came to 7 bases. Germline values: CDR1 SGHNT, CDR2 YYREEE (reference sequence).

The chain joins TRBV5-8 to TRBJ2-1; 16 nucleotides agree with TRBD2. The CDR3 sequence is 17 residues long. The ends lost 4 bases at V and 8 bases at J; junction bases unmatched: 9. Germline V gives CDR1 SGHTS, CDR2 YDEGEE. The CDR3 reads CASSPGLAGGPTDEQFF. The CDR3 DNA reads as TGTGCCAGCAGCCCGGGACTAGCGGGAGGGCCCACCGATGAGCAGTTCTTC.

V usage is TRBV19 and J usage is TRBJ2-7; 8 bases match TRBD2. Trimming at V came to 4 bases and at J to 3 bases, leaving 5 bases not matched to a gene. The germline V gene has CDR1 LNHDA and CDR2 SQIVND (reference sequence). The CDR3 contains 14 residues. The CDR3 region is CASSTREGIYEQYF. DNA of the CDR3: TGTGCCAGTAGTACCCGGGAGGGGATCTACGAGCAGTACTTC.

The chain links TRBV29-1 to TRBJ2-3; D possibly corresponds to TRBD2 (6 bases). The ends were cut back, 1 base at V and 2 bases at J, with 10 bases in the middle. CDR1 SQVTM and CDR2 ANQGSEA come from the germline V gene. This CDR3 has 14 amino acids. CDR3 sequence reads: CSVEGTGATDTQYF. The CDR3 region has the DNA TGCAGCGTTGAAGGGACGGGAGCCACAGATACGCAGTATTTT.

The gene calls are TRBV7-9 and TRBJ2-7; TRBD2 aligns across 13 bases. Germline V gives CDR1 SEHNR, CDR2 FQNEAQ (reference sequence). With V trimmed by 5 bases and J by 2 bases, 15 bases remained unmatched. This CDR3 has 19 residues. The CDR3 DNA sequence: TGTGCCAGCAGCGCGGACAGGGTGGGACTAGCGGGGCTAACCTACGAGCAGTACTTC. It codes for CASSADRVGLAGLTYEQYF.

The gene calls are TRBV27 and TRBJ1-5, with 8 bases aligning to TRBD1. J was trimmed by 2 bases and V by 9 bases; bases with no gene match: 12. Germline CDR1 MNHEY, CDR2 SMNVEV (reference sequence). The CDR3 totals 16 residues. This CDR3 reads CASQTLGQGGNQPQHF. The CDR3 nucleotides read TGTGCCAGTCAAACTCTTGGACAGGGAGGCAATCAGCCCCAGCATTTT.

This chain uses TRBV5-1 with TRBJ1-1; D is ambiguous. Deletions cut 4 bases from V and 5 bases from J, with 18 bases between. The CDR3 runs to 15 residues. The V gene's germline CDR1 is SGHRS and CDR2 YFSETQ. The CDR3 is CASSPGWADGTEAFF. CDR3 DNA sequence: TGCGCCAGCAGCCCGGGGTGGGCAGACGGGACTGAAGCTTTCTTT.

The chain links TRBV28 to TRBJ1-2; D unresolved. The CDR3 consists of 15 residues. V lost 7 bases and J lost 4, with 19 bases in between. Germline assignment: CDR1 MDHEN and CDR2 SYDVKM. The CDR3 DNA reads TGTGCCAGCAATATGCCCAACGGCGGCATCTATGGCTACACCTTC. Translating gives CASNMPNGGIYGYTF.

This chain joins TRBV4-1 and TRBJ1-5; a possible D gene is TRBD1 (6 bases). In germline, CDR1 is MGHRA, CDR2 YSYEKL. The CDR3 consists of 18 residues. Trimming took 1 base from V and 1 from J, leaving 17 bases between them. CDR3 region: CASSQASGMDRSNQPQHF. The CDR3 region has the DNA TGCGCCAGCAGCCAAGCCTCTGGTATGGACAGAAGCAATCAGCCCCAGCATTTT.

The chain combines TRBV5-1 with TRBJ1-1, with TRBD1 identical over 9 bases. This CDR3 is built from 15 residues. Germline lookup yields CDR1 SGHRS and CDR2 YFSETQ. Trimming took 3 bases from V and 4 from J; bases not matched to a gene: 7. CDR3 DNA sequence: TGCGCCAGCAGCTCGCCGGGACAGGGAAGCACTGAAGCTTTCTTT. This sequence encodes CASSSPGQGSTEAFF.

This clone was recorded only once. This chain joins TRBV28 and TRBJ1-1; 10 positions match TRBD1. The CDR3 consists of 18 residues. Trimming cost V 4 bases and J 3 bases; bases outside gene matches: 14. The V gene's germline CDR1 is MDHEN and CDR2 SYDVKM. CDR3 protein: CASSSLSPGQGTDTEAFF. Here the CDR3 DNA reads TGTGCCAGCAGTTCATTGAGCCCGGGACAGGGGACAGACACTGAAGCTTTCTTT.

V is TRBV5-1 and J is TRBJ2-7; D might be TRBD2 (6 bases). The CDR3 consists of 12 residues. Trimming took 5 bases from V and 5 from J, leaving 11 bases between them. The germline V gene encodes CDR1 SGHRS and CDR2 YFSETQ. Written as DNA, the CDR3 is TGCGCCAGCAGGCTGGGGGGAAACGAGCAGTACTTC. This codes for CASRLGGNEQYF.

The J gene is TRBJ1-2, the V gene TRBV6-1, with 9 bases lining up with TRBD1. V trimming: 1 base; J trimming: 4 bases; junction bases outside the gene matches: 7. CDR1 is MNHNS, CDR2 SASEGT, per germline. The CDR3 extends over 16 amino acids. In DNA, the CDR3 is TGTGCCAGCAGTGAAGGCCGAAGGGGACAGGGCTATGGCTACACCTTC. It encodes CASSEGRRGQGYGYTF.